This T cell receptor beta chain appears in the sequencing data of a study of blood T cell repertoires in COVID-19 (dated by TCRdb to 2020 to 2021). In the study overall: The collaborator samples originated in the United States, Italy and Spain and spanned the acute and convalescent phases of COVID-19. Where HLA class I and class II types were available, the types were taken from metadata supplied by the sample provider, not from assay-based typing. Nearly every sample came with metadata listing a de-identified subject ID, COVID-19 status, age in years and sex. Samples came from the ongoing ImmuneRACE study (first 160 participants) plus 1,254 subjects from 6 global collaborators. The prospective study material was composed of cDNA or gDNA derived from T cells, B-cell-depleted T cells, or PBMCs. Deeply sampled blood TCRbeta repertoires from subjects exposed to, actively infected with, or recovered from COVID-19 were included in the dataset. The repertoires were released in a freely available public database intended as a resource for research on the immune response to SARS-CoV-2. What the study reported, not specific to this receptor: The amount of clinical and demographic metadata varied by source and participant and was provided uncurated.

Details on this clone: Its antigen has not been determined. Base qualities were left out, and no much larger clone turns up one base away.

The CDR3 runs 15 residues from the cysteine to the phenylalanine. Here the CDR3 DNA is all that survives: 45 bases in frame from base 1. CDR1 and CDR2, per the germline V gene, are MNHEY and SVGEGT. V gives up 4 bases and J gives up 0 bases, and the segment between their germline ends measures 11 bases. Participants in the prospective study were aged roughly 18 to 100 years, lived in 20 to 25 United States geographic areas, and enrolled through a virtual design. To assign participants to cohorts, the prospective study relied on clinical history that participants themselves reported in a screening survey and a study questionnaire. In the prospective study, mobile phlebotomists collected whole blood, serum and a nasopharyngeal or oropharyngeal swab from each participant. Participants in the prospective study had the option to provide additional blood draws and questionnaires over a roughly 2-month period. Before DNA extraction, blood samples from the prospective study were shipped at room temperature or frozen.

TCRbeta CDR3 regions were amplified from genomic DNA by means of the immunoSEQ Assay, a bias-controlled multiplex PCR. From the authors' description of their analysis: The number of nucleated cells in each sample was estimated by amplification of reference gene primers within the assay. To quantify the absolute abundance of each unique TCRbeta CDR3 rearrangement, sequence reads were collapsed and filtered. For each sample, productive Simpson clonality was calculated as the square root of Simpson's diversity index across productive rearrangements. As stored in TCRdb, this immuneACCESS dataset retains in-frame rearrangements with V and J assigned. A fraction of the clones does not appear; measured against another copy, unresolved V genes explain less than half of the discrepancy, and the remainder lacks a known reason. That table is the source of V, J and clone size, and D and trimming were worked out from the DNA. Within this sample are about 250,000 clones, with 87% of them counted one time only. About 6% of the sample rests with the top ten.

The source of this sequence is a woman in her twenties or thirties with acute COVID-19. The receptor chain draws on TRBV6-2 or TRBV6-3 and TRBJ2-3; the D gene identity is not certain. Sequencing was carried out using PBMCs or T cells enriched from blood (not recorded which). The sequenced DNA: TGTGCCAGCAGTTTCGAGTCGACTAGCACAGATACGCAGTATTTT. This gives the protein CASSFESTSTDTQYF.